The text below deals with one T cell receptor (beta chain). Its antigen is currently unknown. The data belong to a study of Ad26.COV2.S vaccination and SARS-CoV-2 variants. Looking at the study overall: The donor was enrolled in the Ad26.COV2.S arm of the COV1001 trial. Ad26.COV2.S, an intramuscular injection, was given once or twice 56 days apart.

Trimming took 2 bases from V and 8 from J, leaving 16 bases between them. This CDR3 contains 15 residues. Germline CDR1 is KGHSH and CDR2 is LQKENI. This sample's treatment: about 20 received Ad26.COV2.S at low or high dose, single or two shots; about five received placebo; per-sample allocation not given. Vaccine and placebo recipients were sampled on day 63 after the first injection. The study used a vaccine consisting of an Ad26 vector that expressed Wuhan-strain SARS-CoV-2 spike. Generated by immunoSEQ multiplex PCR, the TCRdb table keeps only in-frame clones and is missing some. Of about 410,000 clones in the sample, roughly nine tenths are singletons; the top ten hold under 3.5%. Study-level results: Measurement of non-spike TCR breadth gave similar results in vaccine and placebo recipients.

This receptor was obtained from a person aged 18 to 59 who received the Ad26.COV2.S COVID-19 vaccine or a placebo. The specimen was peripheral blood, collected in a trial of Ad26.COV2.S vaccine versus placebo. This sequence joins TRBV18 and TRBJ2-1, with D perhaps TRBD1 (6 bases). CDR3 bases: TGTGCCAGCTCACCAAGACAGGCCGTAGGGGATGAGCAGTTCTTC. It encodes CASSPRQAVGDEQFF.